This is a list of T cell receptor beta chains from one sample in a study of T cells in Graves' hyperthyroidism and ophthalmopathy. TCRdb re-called the multiplex PCR reads through MiXCR, storing one row per CDR3 protein. The table records about 340,000 distinct CDR3 sequences, roughly a fifth of them present only once. The sequencing sample was made of blood. These receptor sequences come from a woman in her fifties or sixties with Graves' hyperthyroidism. Each CDR3 is given with its conserved first and last residue. D genes are given only for firm matches. Rows give clone size only sometimes, using once, few, many, or a class for an expanded clone.

few	TRBV7-2	TRBD2	TRBJ2-4	CASSFRLAGGPTVAKNIQYF	TGTGCCAGCAGCTTTCGACTAGCGGGAGGGCCGACTGTAGCCAAAAACATTCAGTACTTC
few	TRBV5-1	NA	TRBJ2-5	CASSLDLGETQYF	TGCGCCAGCAGCTTGGATCTCGGAGAGACCCAGTACTTC
NA	TRBV5-1	TRBD1	TRBJ2-4	CASSALGGETKNIQYF	TGCGCCAGCAGCGCCCTAGGGGGCGAAACCAAAAACATTCAGTACTTC
few	TRBV6-1	TRBD1	TRBJ2-1	CASSQRPAGTGGIYEQFF	TGTGCCAGCAGTCAACGTCCAGCCGGGACAGGGGGCATATATGAGCAGTTCTTC
many	TRBV5-1	NA	TRBJ2-3	CASSLGDDTDTQYF	TGCGCCAGCAGCTTGGGGGACGACACAGATACGCAGTATTTT
many	TRBV7-6	TRBD2	TRBJ2-1	CASSFSGAPGNEQFF	TGTGCCAGCAGCTTTAGCGGGGCCCCTGGGAATGAGCAGTTCTTC
many	TRBV20-1	TRBD1	TRBJ1-1	CSARGTGETEAFF	TGCAGTGCGCGCGGGACAGGAGAAACTGAAGCTTTCTTT
many	TRBV18	TRBD1	TRBJ1-2	CASSLQDRATGYTF	TGTGCCAGCTCACTCCAAGACAGGGCGACTGGCTACACCTTC
many	TRBV12-3/TRBV12-4	NA	TRBJ2-6	CASSFKPSGANVLTF	TGTGCCAGCAGTTTCAAGCCCTCTGGGGCCAACGTCCTGACTTTC
many	TRBV2	NA	TRBJ2-5	CASSQQEIQETQYF	TGTGCCAGCAGTCAACAGGAGATCCAAGAGACCCAGTACTTC
many	TRBV11-2	NA	TRBJ1-6	CASSSRVTGRVPLHF	TGTGCCAGCAGCTCCCGCGTGACGGGGCGAGTACCCCTCCACTTT
NA	TRBV11-1	TRBD1	TRBJ2-5	CASSFGQGIQETQYF	TGTGCCAGCAGCTTTGGACAGGGGATTCAAGAGACCCAGTACTTC
many	TRBV5-1	NA	TRBJ1-1	CASSLNSGNTEAFF	TGCGCCAGCAGCTTGAATTCGGGCAACACTGAAGCTTTCTTT
few	TRBV25-1	NA	TRBJ2-7	CASRGGPPYEQYF	TGTGCCAGCAGGGGCGGACCACCCTACGAGCAGTACTTC
many	TRBV5-1	NA	TRBJ1-4	CASSLRGEKLFF	TGCGCCAGCAGCTTGCGTGGTGAAAAACTGTTTTTT
NA	TRBV24-1	NA	TRBJ2-1	CATSLLGYEQFF	TGTGCCACCTCCCTCCTGGGGTATGAGCAGTTCTTC
many	TRBV20-1	TRBD1	TRBJ2-5	CSAQPLRQGVGETQYF	TGCAGTGCTCAACCCCTCAGACAGGGGGTCGGAGAGACCCAGTACTTC
many	TRBV7-9	NA	TRBJ2-1	CASSPGGRSNEQFF	TGTGCCAGCAGCCCCGGAGGTCGGTCCAATGAGCAGTTCTTC
many	TRBV10-3	TRBD2	TRBJ2-7	CAISASAGVSYEQYF	TGTGCCATCAGTGCTTCAGCGGGGGTAAGCTACGAGCAGTACTTC
many	TRBV12-3/TRBV12-4	NA	TRBJ1-5	CASSSQGFSNQPQHF	TGTGCCAGCAGTTCCCAGGGGTTTAGCAATCAGCCCCAGCATTTT
NA	TRBV7-9	NA	TRBJ1-5	CASSLDLMGWPQHF	TGTGCCAGCAGCTTAGATCTGATGGGTTGGCCCCAGCATTTT
NA	TRBV5-1	NA	TRBJ2-7	CASSLHQGSATSEQYF	TGCGCCAGCAGCTTACACCAGGGATCCGCAACTAGCGAGCAGTACTTC
many	TRBV5-6	NA	TRBJ1-1	CASSLEMGGGFLNTEAFF	TGTGCCAGCAGCTTGGAAATGGGCGGGGGCTTCTTGAACACTGAAGCTTTCTTT
many	TRBV5-4	NA	TRBJ1-4	CASSLMNSRADEKLFF	TGTGCCAGCAGCTTGATGAACAGTCGGGCTGACGAAAAACTGTTTTTT
NA	TRBV14	TRBD2	TRBJ2-1	CASSQVAGAGYNEQFF	TGTGCCAGCAGCCAAGTGGCGGGAGCGGGGTACAATGAGCAGTTCTTC
once	TRBV12-3/TRBV12-4	TRBD1	TRBJ1-5	CASRVGTAGNQPQHF	TGTGCCAGCAGGGTGGGGACAGCCGGCAATCAGCCCCAGCATTTT
many	TRBV7-9	NA	TRBJ1-2	CASSYAGRGYGYTF	TGTGCCAGCAGCTATGCCGGGAGGGGCTATGGCTACACCTTC
many	TRBV20-1	TRBD2	TRBJ2-3	CSAQITAGGPNTQYF	TGCAGTGCTCAAATCACTGCGGGAGGGCCAAATACGCAGTATTTT
few	TRBV7-2	NA	TRBJ1-5	CASSLDRVGIQHF	TGTGCCAGCAGCTTAGACAGAGTTGGTATACAGCATTTT
many	TRBV28	NA	TRBJ2-1	CASSLWASVGYNEQFF	TGTGCCAGCAGTTTATGGGCATCGGTGGGATACAATGAGCAGTTCTTC
many	TRBV7-9	NA	TRBJ2-7	CASSPKGYEQYF	TGTGCCAGCAGCCCAAAGGGGTACGAGCAGTACTTC
many	TRBV2	NA	TRBJ1-1	CASSETGGGTEAFF	TGTGCCAGCAGTGAAACGGGCGGGGGCACTGAAGCTTTCTTT
many	TRBV12-3/TRBV12-4	NA	TRBJ2-2	CASSHRKTGGELFF	TGTGCCAGCAGTCATCGTAAGACTGGGGGGGAGCTGTTTTTT
NA	TRBV5-1	NA	TRBJ2-1	CASSFGTTPSYNEQFF	TGCGCCAGCAGCTTTGGGACGACCCCTTCCTACAATGAGCAGTTCTTC
many	TRBV11-3	TRBD1	TRBJ2-3	CASSSPGTGGDTQYF	TGTGCCAGCAGCTCCCCCGGGACAGGTGGCGATACGCAGTATTTT
few	TRBV4-1	NA	TRBJ1-1	CASSYTGSGAFF	TGCGCCAGCAGTTACACAGGGTCTGGGGCTTTCTTT
many	TRBV28	NA	TRBJ2-7	CASKTNIYEQYF	TGTGCCAGCAAAACGAACATCTACGAGCAGTACTTC
NA	TRBV12-3/TRBV12-4	NA	TRBJ2-5	CASSTSEEWETQYF	TGTGCCAGCAGTACATCGGAAGAGTGGGAGACCCAGTACTTC
NA	TRBV15	TRBD2	TRBJ2-1	CATSRVSSPGTTNEQFF	TGTGCCACCAGCAGAGTAAGTAGTCCCGGGACTACAAATGAGCAGTTCTTC
few	TRBV12-3/TRBV12-4	TRBD1	TRBJ2-7	CASSFPGQGAYEQYF	TGTGCCAGCAGTTTTCCGGGACAGGGGGCTTACGAGCAGTACTTC
many	TRBV20-1	TRBD2	TRBJ2-1	CSAQGLAAYNEQFF	TGCAGTGCCCAGGGACTAGCGGCCTACAATGAGCAGTTCTTC
NA	TRBV19	NA	TRBJ2-2	CASTDRGSSTGELFF	TGTGCCAGTACTGACCGGGGCAGCTCCACCGGGGAGCTGTTTTTT